Following are 12 T cell receptor beta chains from one sample sequenced in a study of blood T cell repertoires in COVID-19. Only in-frame clones appear in the TCRdb table, and some are missing; sequencing was by immunoSEQ multiplex PCR. The data contain tens of thousands of clones, 75% to 80% of them singletons. The sample consisted of peripheral blood. These receptor sequences come from a man aged 65-85 years with active or convalescent COVID-19.

The chain carries TRBV6-2 or TRBV6-3 and TRBJ1-4; 8 nucleotides align to TRBD1. Germline assignment: CDR1 MNHEY and CDR2 SVGEGT. This CDR3 comprises 15 residues. The ends lost 6 bases at V and 6 bases at J; junction bases unmatched: 9. This CDR3 reads CASSLAGQGYEKLFF. For the CDR3, the DNA is TGTGCCAGCAGCTTAGCCGGACAGGGATATGAAAAACTGTTTTTT.

The J gene is TRBJ2-7, the V gene TRBV6-5; TRBD2 might be the D (5 bases). Germline assignment: CDR1 MNHEY and CDR2 SVGAGI. V gave up 0 bases and J gave up 3 bases, with 15 bases separating them. The CDR3 runs to 16 residues. CDR3 bases: TGTGCCAGCAGTTACTCCCGGCGGAGTCGGGGCTACGAGCAGTACTTC. Translated: CASSYSRRSRGYEQYF.

This sequence joins TRBV18 and TRBJ1-4; D is unresolved. Germline V lookup: CDR1 KGHSH, CDR2 LQKENI. Trimming cost V 3 bases and J 0 bases, with 5 bases left between them. The CDR3 runs 14 residues. CDR3 region: CASSPGATNEKLFF. In DNA form, the CDR3 reads TGTGCCAGCTCACCTGGAGCAACTAATGAAAAACTGTTTTTT.

This sequence joins TRBV5-1 and TRBJ2-7; no firm D call. The ends were cut back, 5 bases at V and 1 base at J, with 10 bases in the middle. This CDR3 is 13 amino acids long. Germline CDR1 is SGHRS and CDR2 is YFSETQ. The CDR3 reads CASSYSQSYEQYF. The CDR3 DNA sequence: TGCGCCAGCAGTTACAGCCAATCCTACGAGCAGTACTTC.

The chain joins TRBV28 to TRBJ2-7; no clear D gene. V lost 5 bases to trimming and J lost 7 bases, with 6 bases between them. Germline loops: CDR1 MDHEN, CDR2 SYDVKM. The CDR3 sequence is 10 residues long. The CDR3 spells CASSNNEQYF. CDR3 DNA: TGTGCCAGCAGTAATAATGAGCAGTACTTC.

The chain couples TRBV7-8 to TRBJ1-2, with 7 bases aligning to TRBD1. The CDR3 runs 14 residues. From germline, CDR1 is SGHVS and CDR2 FQNEAQ. The junction had 1 base not matched to a gene; V was cut back by 1 base and J by 2 bases. CDR3 DNA: TGTGCCAGCAGCTTAGGGGGACAGAACTATGGCTACACCTTC. This encodes CASSLGGQNYGYTF.

In nucleotides, the CDR3 is TGTGCCAGCAGTGTACAGGGGGAAGGCACTGAAGCTTTCTTT. Translation: CASSVQGEGTEAFF. The chain combines TRBV2 with TRBJ1-1, with 8 bases identical to TRBD1. V shed 4 bases, J shed 4 bases, and the junction held 5 bases outside the gene matches. Germline CDR1 and CDR2: SNHLY and FYNNEI. This CDR3 spans 14 amino acids. Based on the CDR3 plus reference TRBV2 and TRBJ1-1, the full variable domain is EPEVTQTPSHQVTQMGQEVILRCVPISNHLYFYWYRQILGQKVEFLVSFYNNEISEKSEIFDDQFSVERPDGSNFTLKIRSTKLEDSAMYFCASSVQGEGTEAFFGQGTRLTVV.

The chain recombines TRBV2 with TRBJ2-3, with 13 bases that match TRBD2. V shed 6 bases, J shed 0 bases, and the junction held 9 bases outside the gene matches. This CDR3 spans 18 amino acids. CDR1 and CDR2 (germline): SNHLY, FYNNEI. The chain's CDR3 is CASSQTSGGASSTDTQYF. CDR3 nucleotide sequence: TGTGCCAGCAGCCAAACTAGCGGGGGGGCCAGTAGCACAGATACGCAGTATTTT. The full variable domain, its missing parts supplied by reference TRBV2 and TRBJ2-3, is EPEVTQTPSHQVTQMGQEVILRCVPISNHLYFYWYRQILGQKVEFLVSFYNNEISEKSEIFDDQFSVERPDGSNFTLKIRSTKLEDSAMYFCASSQTSGGASSTDTQYFGPGTRLTVL.

The chain carries TRBV19 and TRBJ2-2; 7 bases fit TRBD1. CDR3 size: 15 residues. Germline V CDR1 and CDR2: LNHDA, SQIVND (reference sequence). J was trimmed by 4 bases and V by 1 base; bases with no gene match: 3. The DNA of the CDR3 is TGTGCCAGTAGTATAGCGACAGGGACCACCGGGGAGCTGTTTTTT. This sequence encodes CASSIATGTTGELFF.

J is TRBJ2-2 and V is TRBV24-1; 10 nucleotides agree with TRBD1. Germline assignment: CDR1 KGHDR and CDR2 SFDVKD. J lost 3 bases, V lost 4 bases, and 7 bases had no gene match. The CDR3 runs 17 residues. The CDR3 DNA is TGTGCCACCAGTGACCCGGACAGGGGGATGTACACCGGGGAGCTGTTTTTT. This encodes CATSDPDRGMYTGELFF.

This clone was observed once. J is TRBJ2-7 and V is TRBV7-9; no firm D call. This CDR3 has 11 residues. Germline loops: CDR1 SEHNR, CDR2 FQNEAQ (reference sequence). V was clipped by 5 bases and J by 1 base, with 3 bases between them. CDR3 nucleotide sequence: TGTGCCAGCAGCCTATCCTACGAGCAGTACTTC. It translates to CASSLSYEQYF.

This clone has just a few counts. The rearrangement joins TRBV7-3 to TRBJ2-5; 9 positions agree with TRBD1. Losses at the gene ends were 4 bases for V and 1 base for J; bases not matched to a gene: 1. CDR1 is SGHTA and CDR2 is FQGTGA in the germline V gene. The CDR3 is 14 residues long. The CDR3 spells CASSSTGGQETQYF. Written as DNA, the CDR3 is TGTGCCAGCAGCTCGACAGGGGGCCAAGAGACCCAGTACTTC.